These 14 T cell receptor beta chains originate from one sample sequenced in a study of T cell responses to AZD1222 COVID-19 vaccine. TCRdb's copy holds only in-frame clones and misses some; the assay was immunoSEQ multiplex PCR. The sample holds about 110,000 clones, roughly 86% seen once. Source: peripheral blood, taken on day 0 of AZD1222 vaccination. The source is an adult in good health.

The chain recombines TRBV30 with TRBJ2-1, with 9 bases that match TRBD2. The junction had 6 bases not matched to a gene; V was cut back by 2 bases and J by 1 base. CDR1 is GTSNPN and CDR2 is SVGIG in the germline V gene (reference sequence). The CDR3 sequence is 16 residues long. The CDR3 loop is CAWSHISGGSYNEQFF. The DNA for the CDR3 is TGTGCCTGGAGTCACATTAGCGGGGGATCCTACAATGAGCAGTTCTTC.

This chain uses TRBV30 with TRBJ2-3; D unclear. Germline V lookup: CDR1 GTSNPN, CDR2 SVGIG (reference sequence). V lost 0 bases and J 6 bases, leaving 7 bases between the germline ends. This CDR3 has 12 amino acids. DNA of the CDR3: TGTGCCTGGAGTGTATCCTCCGATACGCAGTATTTT. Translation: CAWSVSSDTQYF.

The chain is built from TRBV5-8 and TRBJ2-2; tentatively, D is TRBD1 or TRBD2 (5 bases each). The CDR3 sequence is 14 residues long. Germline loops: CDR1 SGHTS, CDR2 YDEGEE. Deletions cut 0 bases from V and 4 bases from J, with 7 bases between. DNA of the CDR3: TGTGCCAGCAGCTTGGTGGGGACCACCGGGGAGCTGTTTTTT. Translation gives CASSLVGTTGELFF.

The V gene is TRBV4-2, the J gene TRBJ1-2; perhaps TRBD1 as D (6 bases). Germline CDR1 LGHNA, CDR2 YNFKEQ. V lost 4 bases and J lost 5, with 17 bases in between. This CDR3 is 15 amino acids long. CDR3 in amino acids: CASSPRVSGAYGYTF. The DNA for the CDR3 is TGTGCCAGCAGCCCGAGGGTGTCGGGGGCTTATGGCTACACCTTC.

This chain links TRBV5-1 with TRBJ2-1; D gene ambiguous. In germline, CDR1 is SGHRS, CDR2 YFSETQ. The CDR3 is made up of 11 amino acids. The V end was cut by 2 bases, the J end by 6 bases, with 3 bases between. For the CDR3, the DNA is TGCGCCAGCAGCTTTGGCAATGAGCAGTTCTTC. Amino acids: CASSFGNEQFF.

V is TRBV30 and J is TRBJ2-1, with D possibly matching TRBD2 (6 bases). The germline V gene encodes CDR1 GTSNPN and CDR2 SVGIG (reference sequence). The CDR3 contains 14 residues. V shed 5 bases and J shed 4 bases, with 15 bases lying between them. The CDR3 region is CAWGVGGRYNEQFF. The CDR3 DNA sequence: TGTGCCTGGGGGGTCGGGGGACGATACAATGAGCAGTTCTTC.

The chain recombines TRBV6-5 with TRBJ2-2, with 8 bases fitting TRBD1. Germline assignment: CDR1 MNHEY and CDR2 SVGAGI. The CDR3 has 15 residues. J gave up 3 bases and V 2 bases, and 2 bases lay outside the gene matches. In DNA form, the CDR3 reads TGTGCCAGCAGTTACCGGGGACAGGACACCGGGGAGCTGTTTTTT. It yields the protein CASSYRGQDTGELFF.

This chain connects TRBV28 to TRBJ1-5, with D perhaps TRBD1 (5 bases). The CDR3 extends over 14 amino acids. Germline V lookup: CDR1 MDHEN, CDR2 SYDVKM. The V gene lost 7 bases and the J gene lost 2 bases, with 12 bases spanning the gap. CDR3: CASNEVGGNQPQHF. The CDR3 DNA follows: TGTGCCAGCAACGAAGTGGGGGGCAATCAGCCCCAGCATTTT.

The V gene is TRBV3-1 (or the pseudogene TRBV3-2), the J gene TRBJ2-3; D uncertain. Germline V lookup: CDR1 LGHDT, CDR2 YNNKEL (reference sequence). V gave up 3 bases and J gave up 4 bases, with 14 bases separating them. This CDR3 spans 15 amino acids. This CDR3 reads CASSQVTGPSDTQYF. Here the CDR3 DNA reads TGTGCCAGCAGCCAGGTTACGGGTCCATCAGATACGCAGTATTTT.

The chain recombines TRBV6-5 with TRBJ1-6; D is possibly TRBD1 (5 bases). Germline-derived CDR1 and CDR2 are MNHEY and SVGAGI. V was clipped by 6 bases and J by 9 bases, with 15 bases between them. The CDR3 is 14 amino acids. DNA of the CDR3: TGTGCCAGCAGCGAGGGGACCAAACGTTCACCCCTCCACTTT. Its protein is CASSEGTKRSPLHF.

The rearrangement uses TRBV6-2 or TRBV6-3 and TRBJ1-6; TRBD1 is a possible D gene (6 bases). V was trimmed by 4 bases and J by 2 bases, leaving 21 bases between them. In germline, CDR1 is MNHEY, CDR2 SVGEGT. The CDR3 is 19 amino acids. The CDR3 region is CASSSGQPQGGTYNSPLHF. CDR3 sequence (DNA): TGTGCCAGCAGTTCCGGACAGCCCCAAGGAGGAACCTATAATTCACCCCTCCACTTT.

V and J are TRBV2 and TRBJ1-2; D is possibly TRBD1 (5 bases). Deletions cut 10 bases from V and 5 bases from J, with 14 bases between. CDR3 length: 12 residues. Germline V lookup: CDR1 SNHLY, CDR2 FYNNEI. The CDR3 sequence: CAIGPEGYGYTF. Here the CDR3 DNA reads TGTGCCATTGGACCTGAGGGGTATGGCTACACCTTC.

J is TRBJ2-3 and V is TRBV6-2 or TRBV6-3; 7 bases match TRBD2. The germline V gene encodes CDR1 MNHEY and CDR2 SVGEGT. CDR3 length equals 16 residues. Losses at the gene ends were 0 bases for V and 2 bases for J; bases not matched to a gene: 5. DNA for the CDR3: TGTGCCAGCAGTTACTCTGGGCGGGGGACCACAGATACGCAGTATTTT. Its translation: CASSYSGRGTTDTQYF.

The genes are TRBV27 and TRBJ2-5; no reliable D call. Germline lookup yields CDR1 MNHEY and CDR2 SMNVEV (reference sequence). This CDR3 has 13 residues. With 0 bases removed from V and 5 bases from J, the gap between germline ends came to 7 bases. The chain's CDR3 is CASSLSLWETQYF. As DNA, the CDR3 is TGTGCCAGCAGTTTATCCCTCTGGGAGACCCAGTACTTC.